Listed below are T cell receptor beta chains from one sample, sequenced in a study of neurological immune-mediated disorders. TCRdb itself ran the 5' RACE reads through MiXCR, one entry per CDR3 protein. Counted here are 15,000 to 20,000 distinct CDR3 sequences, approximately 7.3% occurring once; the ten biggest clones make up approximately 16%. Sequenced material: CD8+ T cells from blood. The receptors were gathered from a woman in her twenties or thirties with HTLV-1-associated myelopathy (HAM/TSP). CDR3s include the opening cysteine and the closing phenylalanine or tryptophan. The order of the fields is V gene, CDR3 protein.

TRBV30	CAWSVSRGLYLFF
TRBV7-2	CASSLTGTSGTTGELFF
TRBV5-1	CASSVSTGAEGELFF
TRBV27	CASSPLTTYSYNEQFF
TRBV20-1	CSARLAGNYEQYF
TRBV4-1	CASSQAGRDNEQFF
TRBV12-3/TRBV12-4	CASSSQGQGILDGNTIYF
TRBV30	CAWGTGGSPLHF
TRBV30	CAWSLYRESSPLHF
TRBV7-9	CASSGTGGEQYF
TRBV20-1	CSASGTLNTEAFF
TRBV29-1	CSFEGVYGYTF
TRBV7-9	CASSTGQYEQYF
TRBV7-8	CASSFGGSGNTIYF
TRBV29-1	CSVEDFWDRPNYGYTF
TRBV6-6	CASSYQGQVSVGELFF
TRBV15	CATSVAGNSYNEQFF
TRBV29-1	CSVEVGGDEAFF
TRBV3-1	CASSQITSSAGELFF
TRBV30	CAWSARYSSYEQYF
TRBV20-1	CSARRLGGNEQFF
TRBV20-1	CSAGNPGQKHYEQYF
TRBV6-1	CASTERESAEAFF
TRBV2	CASSLPGQHLSEQYF
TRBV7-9	CASSPTGAANQPQHF
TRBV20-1	CSAGLAGGSYEQYF
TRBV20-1	CSARDGDRGTVEQFF
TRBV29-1	CSVDQQGTEAFF
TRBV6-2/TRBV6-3	CASRQGGGWSNEQFF
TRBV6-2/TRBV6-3	CASSPPPYRREAGYTF
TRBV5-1	CASSLDPSGINYGYTF
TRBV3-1	CASSQEDRKYNSPLHF
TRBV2	CASSPPDRALDSGANVLTF
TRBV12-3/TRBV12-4	CASSSTSGVHNEQFF
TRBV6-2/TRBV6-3	CASSSIRETGAYEQYF
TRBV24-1	CATSDLDRVNEQFF
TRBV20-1	CSARYSGGMFDEQFF
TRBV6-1	CATRTVSYNEQFF
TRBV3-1	CASSQGVGGGTNVLTF
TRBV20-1	CSAHAGSSYEQYF
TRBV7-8	CASSLEAGGETDTQYF
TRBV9	CASSVEGETGTRGDTQYF
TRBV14	CASSQVYNEQFF
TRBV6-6	CASSPIQSNTYEQYF
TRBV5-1	CASSPSGWTEAFF
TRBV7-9	CASSRSTNTEAFF
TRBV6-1	CASSGQGRSYNEQFF
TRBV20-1	CSARDLGTDTGEQYF
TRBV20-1	CSARTGRGGADTQYF
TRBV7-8	CASSLRIRVTPNTEAFF
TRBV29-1	CSVENVMGIYEQFF
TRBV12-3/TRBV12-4	CASSPETDQPQHF
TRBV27	CASNRTGRLVEQFF
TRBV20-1	CSATGGVLAGAPYEQYF